The sequence of this T cell receptor (beta chain) was determined in a study of human T cells and chemical hapten exposure. Study overall: Slight differences in pooled library volume were the main source of varying TCR yields across samples. Study-wide results and limits: Expanded TCRs created a significantly greater count of big CDR3 similarity clusters than controls did. The donor cohort had alopecia, so its immune response may not match that of healthy people.

Note on this clonotype: Its specificity is not known.

TCRdb itself ran the RACE reads through MiXCR, one entry per CDR3 protein. The data show about 120,000 distinct CDR3 sequences, less than 15% seen once. Time point in this sample: pre-sensitization, week 0. Treatment noted: therapeutic diphenylcyclopropenone sensitization with weekly scalp DPC. The length of the CDR3 is 16 residues. J was trimmed by 3 bases and V by 5 bases; bases with no gene match: 10. Germline CDR1 is LNHDA and CDR2 is SQIVND (reference sequence). This TCR was sampled from a woman younger than 30 with alopecia areata. Some clones in this sample may be carry-over from other donors' samples. The sequencing here drew on whole blood, taken in connection with sensitization to the hapten diphenylcyclopropenone (DPC). The gene calls are TRBV19 and TRBJ2-7; 10 nucleotides agree with TRBD1. The CDR3, as DNA: TGTGCCAGTAGTGGACAGGGGGGCATCACTTTCTACGAGCAGTACTTC. Its translation: CASSGQGGITFYEQYF.